The 28 T cell receptor beta chains presented below share a single source sample, sequenced in a study of T-cell reconstitution after alpha-beta-depleted transplantation in children (dated by TCRdb to the mid-2010s). The sample's treatment or condition label, in plain terms: allogeneic hematopoietic cell transplantation with graft depleted of TCRalphabeta T cells and CD19 B cells. The library came from PCR. The listed sequencing device is Illumina HiSeq 2500. TCR libraries were prepared with molecular barcoding, using unique molecular identifiers to normalize TCRbeta repertoire quantification. TCRdb ran its own pipeline on the public reads, namely fastp trimming at Q25 and MiXCR clone calling, and kept in-frame beta chains. Each CDR3 protein appears once, grouped with its most common genes and DNA. The sample profile shows about 980,000 distinct CDR3 sequences; 25% to 30% of them were found once. The ten largest make up roughly 28% of the sample.

The starting material was PBMCs, mostly from graft donor cells, obtained 360 days after TCRalphabeta/CD19-depleted stem cell transplant. These TCRs come from a boy less than two years old who had a stem cell transplant for SCID, so the T cells may come from the graft donor.

This clonotype has just a few counts. The chain joins TRBV11-2 to TRBJ2-7, with unresolved D. V was shortened by 5 bases and J by 0 bases, with 14 bases between the two germline ends. The CDR3 has 15 residues. CDR1 is SGHAT and CDR2 is FQNNGV in the germline V gene. The CDR3 region is CASSPRSRLSYEQYF. CDR3 DNA: TGTGCCAGCAGCCCCCGGAGCAGACTCTCCTACGAGCAGTACTTC.

This clonotype was counted a few times. The chain combines TRBV5-1 with TRBJ2-1, with D maybe TRBD2 (6 bases). The germline V gene encodes CDR1 SGHRS and CDR2 YFSETQ. The CDR3 length is 15 residues. Deletions cut 6 bases from V and 3 bases from J, with 16 bases between. The CDR3 here is CASTLGGSVYNEQFF. CDR3 coding DNA: TGCGCCAGCACCCTAGGAGGGTCCGTCTACAATGAGCAGTTCTTC.

The genes are TRBV24-1 and TRBJ2-7; D uncertain. This CDR3 contains 9 residues. Germline loops: CDR1 KGHDR, CDR2 SFDVKD. As DNA, the CDR3 is TGTGGCAAACTCTACGAGCAGTACTTC. This encodes CGKLYEQYF.

This clonotype has only a few counts. The gene calls are TRBV6-1 and TRBJ1-5; the D is unclear. The CDR3 is 15 residues long. V lost 7 bases and J lost 6, with 19 bases in between. The germline V gene has CDR1 MNHNS and CDR2 SASEGT. CDR3 in DNA: TGTGCCAGCAATAATCTCGCTGCGGGGAGTCAGCCCCAGCATTTT. The encoded protein is CASNNLAAGSQPQHF.

Concerning this clonotype itself: Given a much more abundant clone one base away, this may be a read error. This chain joins TRBV12-3 or TRBV12-4 and TRBJ2-7; perhaps TRBD1 as D (7 bases). There are 12 residues in the CDR3. Deletions cut 6 bases from V and 3 bases from J, with 9 bases between. CDR3 sequence reads: CASRRDSYEQYF. Written as DNA, the CDR3 is TGTGCCAGCAGGCGGGACAGCTACGAGCAGTACTTC.

The CDR3, as DNA: TGCGCCAGCAGCTTGGCGCCAGGCTATAGCAATCAGCCCCAGCATTTT. Translated: CASSLAPGYSNQPQHF. This sequence joins TRBV5-1 and TRBJ1-5; D is uncertain. CDR1 and CDR2 from the germline V gene are SGHRS and YFSETQ. Trimming cost V 0 bases and J 0 bases, with 10 bases left between them. CDR3 length equals 16 residues.

This clonotype was counted a few times. The chain joins TRBV12-3 or TRBV12-4 to TRBJ2-2, with D perhaps matching TRBD2 (6 bases). The V and J ends lost 7 bases and 7 bases respectively, with 13 bases between them. The CDR3 runs 13 residues. The CDR3 is CASTRDSDGELFF. DNA for the CDR3: TGTGCCAGCACTCGGGACTCAGACGGGGAGCTGTTTTTT.

This chain connects TRBV7-8 to TRBJ2-1; a possible D gene is TRBD2 (6 bases). Deletions cut 2 bases from V and 6 bases from J, with 20 bases between. The CDR3 consists of 17 residues. Germline V CDR1 and CDR2: SGHVS, FQNEAQ. The CDR3 loop reads CASSLFPRRGGANEQFF. The CDR3 DNA is TGTGCCAGCAGCTTATTCCCCCGTAGGGGAGGAGCCAATGAGCAGTTCTTC.

This clonotype showed up just a few times. The chain uses TRBV29-1 and TRBJ2-7; no reliable D call. V gave up 4 bases and J gave up 1 base, with 11 bases separating them. CDR3 length: 13 residues. The germline V gene has CDR1 SQVTM and CDR2 ANQGSEA. The CDR3 region is CSVVVQWSYEQYF. For the CDR3, the DNA is TGCAGCGTTGTGGTACAGTGGTCCTACGAGCAGTACTTC.

The chain has TRBV10-3 and TRBJ2-1; 7 positions match TRBD2. After removal of 2 bases from V and 6 bases from J, the junction contained 1 base not matched to a gene. The germline V gene encodes CDR1 ENHRY and CDR2 SYGVKD. The CDR3 is made up of 13 amino acids. The CDR3 spells CAISESGANEQFF. DNA for the CDR3: TGTGCCATCAGTGAGAGCGGGGCCAATGAGCAGTTCTTC.

The chain recombines TRBV20-1 with TRBJ2-1; perhaps D is TRBD1 or TRBD2 (6 bases each). The CDR3 is 15 residues long. CDR1 is DFQATT and CDR2 is SNEGSKA in the germline V gene (reference sequence). Trimming cost V 6 bases and J 3 bases, with 18 bases left between them. The CDR3 region has the DNA TGCAGTGCCCCGGGTGGGGGGCCCAACTACAATGAGCAGTTCTTC. Its protein is CSAPGGGPNYNEQFF.

This clonotype was picked up a small number of times. V is TRBV3-1 and J is TRBJ1-2, with 9 bases fitting TRBD1. Germline values: CDR1 LGHDT, CDR2 YNNKEL (reference sequence). The CDR3 is 15 amino acids. The V and J ends lost 4 bases and 4 bases, in that order; junction bases with no gene match: 7. CDR3 region: CASSRPGQGIYGYTF. CDR3 in DNA: TGTGCCAGCAGCCGCCCGGGACAGGGAATCTATGGCTACACCTTC.

In its sample, this clonotype was seen a few times. The rearrangement links TRBV18 to TRBJ2-3, with 8 bases aligning to TRBD2. This CDR3 has 17 residues. Germline V lookup: CDR1 KGHSH, CDR2 LQKENI. The V and J ends lost 0 bases and 0 bases, in that order; junction bases with no gene match: 5. CDR3 residues: CASSPPAAGGSTDTQYF. The DNA for the CDR3 is TGTGCCAGCTCACCACCGGCGGCGGGGGGAAGCACAGATACGCAGTATTTT. Drawing the rest from reference TRBV18 and TRBJ2-3, the complete variable domain is NAGVMQNPRHLVRRRGQEARLRCSPMKGHSHVYWYRQLPEEGLKFMVYLQKENIIDESGMPKERFSAEFPKEGPSILRIQQVVRGDSAAYFCASSPPAAGGSTDTQYFGPGTRLTVL.

The chain has TRBV5-1 and TRBJ2-7; tentatively, D is TRBD1 or TRBD2 (5 bases each). Trimming shortened V by 2 bases and J by 7 bases, and 16 bases separated the two germline ends. The CDR3 spans 14 residues. Germline values: CDR1 SGHRS, CDR2 YFSETQ. The CDR3 region has the DNA TGCGCCAGCAGCTTCTGGGCAGGGAGTGTTGAGCAGTACTTC. As protein: CASSFWAGSVEQYF.

The V gene is TRBV20-1, the J gene TRBJ2-2, with 8 bases matching TRBD2. This CDR3 spans 13 amino acids. Germline V gene lookup returns CDR1 DFQATT and CDR2 SNEGSKA (reference sequence). With 6 bases clipped from V and 4 bases from J, the junction kept 4 bases outside the gene matches. The CDR3 loop reads CSAGGGFTGELFF. The CDR3 nucleotides are TGCAGTGCAGGCGGGGGGTTCACCGGGGAGCTGTTTTTT.

The chain carries TRBV20-1 and TRBJ2-4; tentatively, D is TRBD1 (6 bases). CDR3 length equals 14 residues. Germline CDR1 DFQATT, CDR2 SNEGSKA (reference sequence). Trimming pared 3 bases from V and 1 base from J, leaving 10 bases between. The CDR3, as DNA: TGCAGTGCTAGCGTGGGGGCGGCCAAAAACATTCAGTACTTC. Translated: CSASVGAAKNIQYF.

Of note for this clonotype: A read error is possible here, since a much larger clone lies one base away. J is TRBJ2-6 and V is TRBV28; no firm D call. V was shortened by 2 bases and J by 0 bases, with 2 bases between the two germline ends. The CDR3 length is 14 residues. The V gene's germline CDR1 is MDHEN and CDR2 SYDVKM. CDR3 region: CASSLPSGANVLTF. As DNA, the CDR3 is TGTGCCAGCAGTTTACCCTCTGGGGCCAACGTCCTGACTTTC.

This chain uses TRBV5-1 with TRBJ2-5; 9 nucleotides align to TRBD1. This CDR3 has 15 residues. CDR1 is SGHRS and CDR2 is YFSETQ in the germline V gene. The V segment lost 2 bases and the J segment 3 bases; nucleotides outside the gene matches: 5. The CDR3 region is CASSFRDRVKETQYF. As DNA, the CDR3 is TGCGCCAGCAGCTTCCGGGACAGGGTGAAAGAGACCCAGTACTTC.

This chain links TRBV2 with TRBJ2-1; no clear D. The CDR3 consists of 12 residues. The V and J ends lost 4 bases and 6 bases respectively, with 7 bases between them. Germline-derived CDR1 and CDR2 are SNHLY and FYNNEI. The CDR3 spells CASSGAVNEQFF. In DNA, the CDR3 is TGTGCCAGCAGTGGGGCAGTCAATGAGCAGTTCTTC.

This clonotype was seen more than once but under ten times. The chain joins TRBV12-3 or TRBV12-4 to TRBJ1-4, with D perhaps TRBD1 (6 bases). The CDR3 sequence is 14 residues long. V lost 3 bases and J lost 6, with 11 bases in between. In nucleotides, the CDR3 is TGTGCCAGCAGTTTTTGGGGGGGCGATGAAAAACTGTTTTTT. It specifies CASSFWGGDEKLFF.

The sample holds a few counts of this clonotype. The V and J genes are TRBV5-1 and TRBJ2-1; D is perhaps TRBD2 (5 bases). Germline V lookup: CDR1 SGHRS, CDR2 YFSETQ. There are 13 residues in the CDR3. The V end lost 0 bases, the J end lost 8 bases, and 9 bases lay between the germline ends. The DNA of the CDR3 is TGCGCCAGCAGCTTGGCCACGGAGGATGAGCAGTTCTTC. Amino acid sequence: CASSLATEDEQFF.

The V and J genes are TRBV7-6 and TRBJ1-4, with unresolved D. CDR3 length equals 14 residues. Trimming pared 2 bases from V and 6 bases from J, leaving 10 bases between. Per germline, CDR1 SGHVS and CDR2 FNYEAQ. CDR3 DNA sequence: TGTGCCAGCAGCTTATGGAGTACTGATGAAAAACTGTTTTTT. It translates to CASSLWSTDEKLFF.

The V gene is TRBV29-1, the J gene TRBJ2-1, with TRBD2 identical over 9 bases. The CDR3 has 15 amino acids. The V gene end was trimmed by 3 bases and the J gene end by 9 bases; junction bases not matched to a gene: 12. Germline V gives CDR1 SQVTM, CDR2 ANQGSEA. The CDR3 here is CSVEIPGLAGSEQFF. As DNA, the CDR3 is TGCAGCGTTGAGATTCCGGGACTAGCAGGGAGTGAGCAGTTCTTC.

The chain combines TRBV12-3 or TRBV12-4 with TRBJ2-7, with TRBD1 as a possible D gene (5 bases). CDR3 size: 12 residues. The V end was cut by 4 bases, the J end by 7 bases, with 11 bases between. CDR3 sequence: CASSYWTNEQYF. The CDR3, as DNA: TGTGCCAGCAGTTATTGGACAAATGAGCAGTACTTC.

This chain connects TRBV6-1 to TRBJ2-2; unclear D gene. V lost 3 bases and J 3 bases, leaving 8 bases between the germline ends. Germline V gene sequence: CDR1 MNHNS, CDR2 SASEGT. The CDR3 sequence is 14 residues long. This CDR3 is CASSDEWDTGELFF. The DNA for the CDR3 is TGTGCCAGCAGTGACGAATGGGACACCGGGGAGCTGTTTTTT.

This clonotype has a count of ten or more. The chain carries TRBV27 and TRBJ2-7, with 11 bases matching TRBD1. J lost 0 bases, V lost 7 bases, and 11 bases had no gene match. Per the germline V gene, CDR1 is MNHEY and CDR2 is SMNVEV (reference sequence). This CDR3 spans 17 amino acids. As DNA, the CDR3 is TGTGCCAGCATTACCTCGGACAGGGGGCCTTTCTCCTACGAGCAGTACTTC. This sequence encodes CASITSDRGPFSYEQYF.

The CDR3 protein is CAISDPRTEQETQYF. Here the CDR3 DNA reads TGTGCCATCAGTGACCCACGGACGGAGCAAGAGACCCAGTACTTC. This chain connects TRBV10-3 to TRBJ2-5; D gene uncertain. Trimming took 3 bases from V and 2 from J, leaving 13 bases between them. CDR1 ENHRY and CDR2 SYGVKD come from the germline V gene. The CDR3 is made up of 15 amino acids.

This clonotype was counted a few times. The V call is TRBV10-3, the J call TRBJ1-2; possibly TRBD1 for D (6 bases). Germline V CDR1 and CDR2: ENHRY, SYGVKD. The CDR3 runs to 20 residues. Trimming shortened V by 6 bases and J by 0 bases, and 29 bases separated the two germline ends. This CDR3 reads CAIRPGQIYPSTLANYGYTF. Written as DNA, the CDR3 is TGTGCCATCAGGCCGGGACAAATCTACCCCTCGACGCTAGCTAACTATGGCTACACCTTC.